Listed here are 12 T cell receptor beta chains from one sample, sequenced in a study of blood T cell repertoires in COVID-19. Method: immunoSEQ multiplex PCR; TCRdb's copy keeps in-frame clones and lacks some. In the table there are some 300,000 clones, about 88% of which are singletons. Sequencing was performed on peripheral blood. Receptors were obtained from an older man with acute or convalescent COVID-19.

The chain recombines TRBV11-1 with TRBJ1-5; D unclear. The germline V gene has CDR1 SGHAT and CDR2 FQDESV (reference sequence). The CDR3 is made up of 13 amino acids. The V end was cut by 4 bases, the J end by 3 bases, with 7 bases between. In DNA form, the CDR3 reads TGTGCCAGCAGCTCCCGAGTCAATCAGCCCCAGCATTTT. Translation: CASSSRVNQPQHF.

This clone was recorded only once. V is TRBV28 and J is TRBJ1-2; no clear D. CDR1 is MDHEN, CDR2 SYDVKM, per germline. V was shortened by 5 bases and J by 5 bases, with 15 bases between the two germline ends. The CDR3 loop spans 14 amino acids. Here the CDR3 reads CASSEGKSVYGYTF. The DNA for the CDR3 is TGTGCCAGCAGTGAGGGAAAGAGCGTATATGGCTACACCTTC.

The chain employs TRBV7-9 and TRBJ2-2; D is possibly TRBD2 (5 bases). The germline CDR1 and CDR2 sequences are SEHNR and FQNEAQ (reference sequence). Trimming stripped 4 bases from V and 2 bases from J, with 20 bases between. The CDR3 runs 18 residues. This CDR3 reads CASSYVWERVVNTGELFF. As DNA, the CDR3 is TGTGCCAGCAGCTATGTGTGGGAGAGGGTAGTTAACACCGGGGAGCTGTTTTTT. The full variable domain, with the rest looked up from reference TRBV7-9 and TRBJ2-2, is DTGVSQNPRHKITKRGQNVTFRCDPISEHNRLYWYRQTLGQGPEFLTYFQNEAQLEKSRLLSDRFSAERPKGSFSTLEIQRTEQGDSAMYLCASSYVWERVVNTGELFFGEGSRLTVL.

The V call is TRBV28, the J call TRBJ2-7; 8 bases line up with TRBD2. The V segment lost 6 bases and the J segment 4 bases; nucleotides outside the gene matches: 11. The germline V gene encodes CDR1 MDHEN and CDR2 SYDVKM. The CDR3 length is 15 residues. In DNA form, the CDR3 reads TGTGCCAGCAGGACCCTTGGGAGCGGGAGTTACGAGCAGTACTTC. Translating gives CASRTLGSGSYEQYF.

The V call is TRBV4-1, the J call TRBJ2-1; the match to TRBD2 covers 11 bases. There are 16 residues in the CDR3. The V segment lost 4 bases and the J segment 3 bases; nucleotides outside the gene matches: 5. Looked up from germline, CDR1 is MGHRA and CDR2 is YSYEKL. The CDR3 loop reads CASSRSLAGVYNEQFF. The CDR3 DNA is TGCGCCAGCAGCCGGTCACTAGCGGGGGTCTACAATGAGCAGTTCTTC.

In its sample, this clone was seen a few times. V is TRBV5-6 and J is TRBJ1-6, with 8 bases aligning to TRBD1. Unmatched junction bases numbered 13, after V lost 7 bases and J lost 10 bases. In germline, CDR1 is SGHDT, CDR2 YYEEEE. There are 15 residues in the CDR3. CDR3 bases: TGTGCCAGCGGAAAAGGACAGGGCGTTGGGTCACCCCTCCACTTT. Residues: CASGKGQGVGSPLHF.

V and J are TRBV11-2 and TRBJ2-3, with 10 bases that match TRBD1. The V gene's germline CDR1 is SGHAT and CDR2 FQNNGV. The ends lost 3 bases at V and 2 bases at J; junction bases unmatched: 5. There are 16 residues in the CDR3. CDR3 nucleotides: TGTGCCAGCAGCTTTTATGGGACAGGGGTCACAGATACGCAGTATTTT. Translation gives CASSFYGTGVTDTQYF.

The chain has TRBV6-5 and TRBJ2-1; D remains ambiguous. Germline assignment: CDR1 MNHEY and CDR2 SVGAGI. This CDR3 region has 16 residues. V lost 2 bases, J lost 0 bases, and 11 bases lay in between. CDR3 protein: CASSYVPSSSYNEQFF. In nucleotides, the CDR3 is TGTGCCAGCAGTTACGTGCCATCGAGCTCCTACAATGAGCAGTTCTTC.

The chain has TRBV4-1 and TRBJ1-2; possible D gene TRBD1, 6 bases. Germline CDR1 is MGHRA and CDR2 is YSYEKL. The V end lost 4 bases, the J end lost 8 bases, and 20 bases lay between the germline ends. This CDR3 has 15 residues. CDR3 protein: CASSPENSGARGYTF. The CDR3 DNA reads TGCGCCAGCAGCCCAGAAAACTCAGGGGCTCGGGGCTACACCTTC.

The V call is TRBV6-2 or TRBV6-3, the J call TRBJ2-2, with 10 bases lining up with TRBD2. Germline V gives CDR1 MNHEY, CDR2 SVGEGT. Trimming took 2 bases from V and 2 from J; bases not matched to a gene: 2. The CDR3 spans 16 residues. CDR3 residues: CASSYPSGGNTGELFF. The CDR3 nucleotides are TGTGCCAGCAGTTACCCTAGCGGGGGTAACACCGGGGAGCTGTTTTTT.

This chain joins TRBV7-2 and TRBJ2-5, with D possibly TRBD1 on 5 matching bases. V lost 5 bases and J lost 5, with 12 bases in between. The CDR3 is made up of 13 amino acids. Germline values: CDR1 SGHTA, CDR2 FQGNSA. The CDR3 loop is CASSARAGETQYF. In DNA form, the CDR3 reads TGTGCCAGCAGCGCCCGGGCAGGGGAGACCCAGTACTTC.

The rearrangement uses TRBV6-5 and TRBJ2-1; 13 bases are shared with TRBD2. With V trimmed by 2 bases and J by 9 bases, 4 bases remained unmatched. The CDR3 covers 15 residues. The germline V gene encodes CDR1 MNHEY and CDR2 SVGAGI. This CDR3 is CASSYNGLAGVEQFF. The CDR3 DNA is TGTGCCAGCAGTTACAACGGACTAGCGGGGGTTGAGCAGTTCTTC.